The entry that follows covers one TCR beta chain sequence. The antigen remains undetermined. This entry is derived from a study of T cell repertoires in cytomegalovirus infection. About the research overall: Indications of both CMV infection and matching HLA type were provided by public TCR beta signatures. General study findings and limits: Carriers of CMV plus the relevant HLA were identified by cumulative public TCR beta family frequency. What dominated the ex vivo response were HLA-C-restricted CMV-specific TCR beta clonotypes.

From the reads, TCRdb called clonotypes with MiXCR, one entry per CDR3 protein. Among roughly 300,000 distinct CDR3 sequences listed, around 25% were seen once. The length of the CDR3 is 17 residues. Germline CDR1 and CDR2: MNHEY and SVGEGT. Deletions cut 5 bases from V and 2 bases from J, with 22 bases between. The sequence was collected from a human donor in good health (CMV status not recorded). Some clones in this sample may be carry-over from other donors' samples. V is TRBV6-2 or TRBV6-3 and J is TRBJ2-7, with TRBD1 as a possible D gene (6 bases). The sample was PBMCs. The CDR3 is CASSPSVNLDRPYEQYF. As DNA, the CDR3 is TGTGCCAGCAGTCCGTCGGTTAATTTGGACAGACCCTACGAGCAGTACTTC.